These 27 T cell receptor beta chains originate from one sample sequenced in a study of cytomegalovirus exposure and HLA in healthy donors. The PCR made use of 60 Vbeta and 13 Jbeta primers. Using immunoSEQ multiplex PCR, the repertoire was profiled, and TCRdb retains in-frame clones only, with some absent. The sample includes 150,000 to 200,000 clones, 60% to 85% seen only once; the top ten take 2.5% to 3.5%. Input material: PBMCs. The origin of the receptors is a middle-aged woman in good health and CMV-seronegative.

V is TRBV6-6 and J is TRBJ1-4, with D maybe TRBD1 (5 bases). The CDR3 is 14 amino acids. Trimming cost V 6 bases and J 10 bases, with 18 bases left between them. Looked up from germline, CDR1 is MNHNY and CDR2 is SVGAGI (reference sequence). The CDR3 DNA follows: TGTGCCAGCAGCCTTAATCCAACCCAGGGAAAACTGTTTTTT. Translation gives CASSLNPTQGKLFF.

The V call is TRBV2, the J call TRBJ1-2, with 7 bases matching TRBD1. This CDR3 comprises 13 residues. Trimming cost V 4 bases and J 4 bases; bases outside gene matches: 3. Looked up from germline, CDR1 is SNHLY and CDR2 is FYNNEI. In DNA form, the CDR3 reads TGTGCCAGCAGTGTAGGACAGGTCTATGGCTACACCTTC. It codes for CASSVGQVYGYTF.

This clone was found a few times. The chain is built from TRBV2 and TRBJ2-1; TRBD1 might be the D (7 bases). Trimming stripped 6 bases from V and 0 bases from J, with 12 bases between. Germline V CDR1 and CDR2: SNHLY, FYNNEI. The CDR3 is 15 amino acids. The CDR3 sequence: CASRRRDSSYNEQFF. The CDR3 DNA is TGTGCCAGCAGAAGGAGGGACAGCTCCTACAATGAGCAGTTCTTC.

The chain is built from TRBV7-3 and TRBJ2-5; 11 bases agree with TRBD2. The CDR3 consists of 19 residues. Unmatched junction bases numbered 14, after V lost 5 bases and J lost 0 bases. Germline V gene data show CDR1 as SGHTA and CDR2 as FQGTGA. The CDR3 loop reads CASSPLELAGARYQETQYF. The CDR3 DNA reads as TGTGCCAGCAGCCCCTTGGAACTAGCGGGGGCCAGGTACCAAGAGACCCAGTACTTC. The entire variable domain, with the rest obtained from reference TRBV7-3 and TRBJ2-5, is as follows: GAGVSQTPSNKVTEKGKYVELRCDPISGHTALYWYRQSLGQGPEFLIYFQGTGAADDSGLPNDRFFAVRPEGSVSTLKIQRTERGDSAVYLCASSPLELAGARYQETQYFGPGTRLLVL.

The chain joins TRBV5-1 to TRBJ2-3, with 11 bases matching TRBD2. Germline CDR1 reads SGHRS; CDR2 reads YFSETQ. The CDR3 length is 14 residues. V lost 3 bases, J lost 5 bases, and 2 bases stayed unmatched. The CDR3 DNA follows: TGCGCCAGCAGCTGGGGGACTAGCGGAGATACGCAGTATTTT. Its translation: CASSWGTSGDTQYF.

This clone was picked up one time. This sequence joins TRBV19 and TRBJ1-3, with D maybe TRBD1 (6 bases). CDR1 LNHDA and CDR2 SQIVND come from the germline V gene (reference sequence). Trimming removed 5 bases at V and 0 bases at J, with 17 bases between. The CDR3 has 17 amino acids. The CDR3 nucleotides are TGTGCCAGTAGTGCCCCGGGACAAGCTTACTCTGGAAACACCATATATTTT. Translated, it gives CASSAPGQAYSGNTIYF.

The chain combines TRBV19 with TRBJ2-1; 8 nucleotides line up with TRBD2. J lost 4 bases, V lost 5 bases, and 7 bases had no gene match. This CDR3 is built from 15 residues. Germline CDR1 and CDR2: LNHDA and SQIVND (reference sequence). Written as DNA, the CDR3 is TGTGCCAGTAGTTGGAGCGGGGGAGGATACAATGAGCAGTTCTTC. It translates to CASSWSGGGYNEQFF.

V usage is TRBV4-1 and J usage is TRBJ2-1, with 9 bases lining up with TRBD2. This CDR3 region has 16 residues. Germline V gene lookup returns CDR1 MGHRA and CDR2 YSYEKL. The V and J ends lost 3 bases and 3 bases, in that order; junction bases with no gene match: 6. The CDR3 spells CASSHPPAGGYNEQFF. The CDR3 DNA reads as TGCGCCAGCAGCCATCCCCCAGCGGGGGGCTACAATGAGCAGTTCTTC.

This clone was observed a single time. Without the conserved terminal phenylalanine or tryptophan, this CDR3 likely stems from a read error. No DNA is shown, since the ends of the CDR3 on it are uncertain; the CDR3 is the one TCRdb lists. This CDR3 is CSSSPWGDSWYL. The rearrangement joins TRBV7-9 to TRBJ2-7; the D call TRBD2 from the table was never checked on the DNA. The CDR3 totals 12 residues, both ends included. Germline assignment: CDR1 SEHNR and CDR2 FQNEAQ (reference sequence).

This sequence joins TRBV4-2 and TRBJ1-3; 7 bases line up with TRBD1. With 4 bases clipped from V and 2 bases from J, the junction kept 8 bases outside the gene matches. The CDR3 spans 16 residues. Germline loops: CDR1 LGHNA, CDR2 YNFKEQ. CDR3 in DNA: TGTGCCAGCAGCCGTATACAGGGGTCCACTGGAAACACCATATATTTT. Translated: CASSRIQGSTGNTIYF.

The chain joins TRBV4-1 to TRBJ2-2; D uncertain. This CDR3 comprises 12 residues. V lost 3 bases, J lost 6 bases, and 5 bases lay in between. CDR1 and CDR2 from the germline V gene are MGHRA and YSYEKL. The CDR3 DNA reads TGCGCCAGCAGCCAGCGAGCCGGGGAGCTGTTTTTT. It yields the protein CASSQRAGELFF.

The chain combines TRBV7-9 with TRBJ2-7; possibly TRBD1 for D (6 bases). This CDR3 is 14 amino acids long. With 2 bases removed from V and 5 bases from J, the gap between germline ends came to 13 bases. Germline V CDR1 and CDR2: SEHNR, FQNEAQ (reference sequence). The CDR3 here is CASSLQGYKDEQYF. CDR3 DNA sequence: TGTGCCAGCAGCTTACAGGGGTACAAAGACGAGCAGTACTTC.

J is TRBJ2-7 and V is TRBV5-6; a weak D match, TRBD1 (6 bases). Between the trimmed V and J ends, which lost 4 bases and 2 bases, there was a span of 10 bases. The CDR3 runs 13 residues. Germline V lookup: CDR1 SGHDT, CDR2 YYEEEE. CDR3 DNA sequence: TGTGCCAGCAGCATAGGACAGACCTACGAGCAGTACTTC. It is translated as CASSIGQTYEQYF.

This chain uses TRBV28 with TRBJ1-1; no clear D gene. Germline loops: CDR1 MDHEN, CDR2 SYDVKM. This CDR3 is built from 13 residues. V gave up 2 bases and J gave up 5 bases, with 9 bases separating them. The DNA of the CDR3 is TGTGCCAGCAGTTTAGCATCCCGGACTGAAGCTTTCTTT. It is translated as CASSLASRTEAFF.

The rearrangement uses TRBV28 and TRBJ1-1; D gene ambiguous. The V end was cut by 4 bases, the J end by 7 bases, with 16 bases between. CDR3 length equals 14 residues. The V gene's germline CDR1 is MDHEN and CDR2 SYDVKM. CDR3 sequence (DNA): TGTGCCAGCAGTTGGGGTGCTGGACTCAGTGAAGCTTTCTTT. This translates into CASSWGAGLSEAFF.

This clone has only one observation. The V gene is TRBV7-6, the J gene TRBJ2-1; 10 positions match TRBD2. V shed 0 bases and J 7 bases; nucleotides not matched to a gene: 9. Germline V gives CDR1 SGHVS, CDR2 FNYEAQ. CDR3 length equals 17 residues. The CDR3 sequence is CASSLAGKRGGGNEQFF. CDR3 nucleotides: TGTGCCAGCAGCTTAGCGGGGAAGCGGGGGGGCGGGAATGAGCAGTTCTTC.

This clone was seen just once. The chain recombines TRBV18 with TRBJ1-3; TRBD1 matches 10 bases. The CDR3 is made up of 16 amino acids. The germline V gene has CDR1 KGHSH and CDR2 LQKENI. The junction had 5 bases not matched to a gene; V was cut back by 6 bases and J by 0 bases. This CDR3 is CASSEGQGSSGNTIYF. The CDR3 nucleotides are TGTGCCAGCTCCGAGGGACAGGGGAGCTCTGGAAACACCATATATTTT.

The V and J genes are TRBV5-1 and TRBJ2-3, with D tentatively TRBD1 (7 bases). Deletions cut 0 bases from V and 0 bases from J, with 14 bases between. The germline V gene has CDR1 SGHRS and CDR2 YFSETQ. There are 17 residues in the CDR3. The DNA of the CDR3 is TGCGCCAGCAGCTTGGGGCAGGGGGGTACTAGCACAGATACGCAGTATTTT. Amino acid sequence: CASSLGQGGTSTDTQYF.

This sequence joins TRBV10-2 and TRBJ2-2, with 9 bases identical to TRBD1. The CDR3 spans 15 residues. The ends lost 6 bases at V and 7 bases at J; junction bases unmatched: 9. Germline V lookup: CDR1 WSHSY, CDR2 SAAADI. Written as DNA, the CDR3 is TGCGCCAGCAGCGAGGACAGGGGAAGTGGCGGGGAGCTGTTTTTT. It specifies CASSEDRGSGGELFF.

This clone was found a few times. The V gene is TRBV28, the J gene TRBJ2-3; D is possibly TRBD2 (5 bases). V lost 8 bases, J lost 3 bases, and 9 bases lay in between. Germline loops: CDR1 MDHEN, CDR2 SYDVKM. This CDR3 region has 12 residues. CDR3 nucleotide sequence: TGTGCCAGCTCGTCGGGGACAGATACGCAGTATTTT. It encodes CASSSGTDTQYF.

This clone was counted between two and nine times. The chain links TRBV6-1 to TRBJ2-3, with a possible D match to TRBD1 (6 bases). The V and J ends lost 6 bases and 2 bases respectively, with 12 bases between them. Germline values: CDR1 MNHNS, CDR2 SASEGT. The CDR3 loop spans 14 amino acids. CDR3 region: CASSIDRNTDTQYF. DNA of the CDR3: TGTGCCAGCAGCATAGACAGGAACACAGATACGCAGTATTTT.

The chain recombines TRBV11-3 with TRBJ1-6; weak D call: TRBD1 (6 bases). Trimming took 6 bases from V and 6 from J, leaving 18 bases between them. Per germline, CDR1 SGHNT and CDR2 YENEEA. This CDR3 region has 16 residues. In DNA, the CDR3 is TGTGCCAGCAGACCCCGGGGGGGCGGGTTTAATTCACCCCTCCACTTT. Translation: CASRPRGGGFNSPLHF.

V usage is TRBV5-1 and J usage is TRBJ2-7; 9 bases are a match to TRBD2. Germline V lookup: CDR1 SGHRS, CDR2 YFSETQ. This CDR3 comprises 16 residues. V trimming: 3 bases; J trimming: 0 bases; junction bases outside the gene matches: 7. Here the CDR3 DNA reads TGCGCCAGCAGCTCCAGACTAGCGGAGGTCTCCTACGAGCAGTACTTC. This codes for CASSSRLAEVSYEQYF.

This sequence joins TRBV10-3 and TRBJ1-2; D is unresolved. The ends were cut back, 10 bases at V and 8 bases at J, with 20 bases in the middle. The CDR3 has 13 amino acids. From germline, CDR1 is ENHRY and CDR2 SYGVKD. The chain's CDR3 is CATRGASLLGYTF. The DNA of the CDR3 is TGTGCCACCCGGGGAGCCAGCCTGCTCGGCTACACCTTC.

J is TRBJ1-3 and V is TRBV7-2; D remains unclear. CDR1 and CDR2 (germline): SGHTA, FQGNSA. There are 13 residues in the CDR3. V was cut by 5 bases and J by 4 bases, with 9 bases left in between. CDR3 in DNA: TGTGCCAGCAGCCCTAACCCCGGAAACACCATATATTTT. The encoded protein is CASSPNPGNTIYF.

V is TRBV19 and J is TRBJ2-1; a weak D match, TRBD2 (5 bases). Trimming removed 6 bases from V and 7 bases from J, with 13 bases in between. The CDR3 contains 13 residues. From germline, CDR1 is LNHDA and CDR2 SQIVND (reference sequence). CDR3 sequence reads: CASSRIRGNEQFF. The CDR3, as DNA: TGTGCCAGTAGCCGAATTCGCGGGAATGAGCAGTTCTTC.

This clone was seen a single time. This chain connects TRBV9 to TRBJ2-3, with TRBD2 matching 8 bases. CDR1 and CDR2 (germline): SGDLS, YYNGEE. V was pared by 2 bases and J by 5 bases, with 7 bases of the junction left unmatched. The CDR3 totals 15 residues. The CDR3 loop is CASSVVGSGKDTQYF. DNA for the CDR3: TGTGCCAGCAGCGTGGTGGGTAGCGGGAAAGATACGCAGTATTTT.